The 30 T cell receptor beta chains reported below all come from one sample, sequenced in a study of identical twins. In TCRdb, the 5' RACE reads were re-called with MiXCR into one record per CDR3 protein. The table has 1.5 million to 2 million distinct CDR3 sequences, about 30% seen once. The specimen sequenced was cord blood. These receptors originate from a newborn girl in good health.

This clonotype was found a few times. This rearrangement joins TRBV20-1 to TRBJ1-2; 8 nucleotides agree with TRBD1. V dropped 6 bases and J dropped 8; count of bases not matched to a gene: 8. The germline CDR1 and CDR2 sequences are DFQATT and SNEGSKA (reference sequence). This CDR3 region has 12 residues. The CDR3 sequence is CSALGQGEGYTF. CDR3 nucleotides: TGCAGTGCCCTCGGACAGGGTGAGGGCTACACCTTC.

The chain combines TRBV20-1 with TRBJ1-2; D is unclear. The CDR3 is 14 residues long. In germline, CDR1 is DFQATT, CDR2 SNEGSKA (reference sequence). Trimming cost V 4 bases and J 2 bases, with 14 bases left between them. The CDR3 is CSAIFPGGNYGYTF. The DNA for the CDR3 is TGCAGTGCTATTTTTCCGGGCGGAAACTATGGCTACACCTTC.

This clonotype has more than one count but fewer than ten. This chain connects TRBV20-1 to TRBJ2-7; possibly TRBD2 for D (6 bases). CDR3 length equals 14 residues. Germline CDR1 is DFQATT and CDR2 is SNEGSKA (reference sequence). Trimming stripped 7 bases from V and 2 bases from J, with 18 bases between. CDR3: CSGLPGTGTYEQYF. The CDR3 DNA follows: TGCAGTGGCCTCCCCGGGACTGGAACCTACGAGCAGTACTTC.

This sequence joins TRBV20-1 and TRBJ1-3; D is perhaps TRBD1 (5 bases). V lost 3 bases to trimming and J lost 0 bases, with 9 bases between them. CDR1 is DFQATT, CDR2 SNEGSKA, per germline (reference sequence). This CDR3 is built from 14 residues. CDR3 region: CSARDTFSGNTIYF. DNA for the CDR3: TGCAGTGCTAGGGACACTTTCTCTGGAAACACCATATATTTT.

Worth noting for this clonotype: A much larger clone differs by one base, so this may be a read error. The V call is TRBV29-1, the J call TRBJ2-4; no definite D call. V was pared by 3 bases and J by 13 bases, with 16 bases between. The CDR3 totals 12 residues. CDR1 and CDR2 from the germline V gene are SQVTM and ANQGSEA. CDR3 DNA: TGCAGCGTTGATTCTATCCCCAATGAGCAGTACTTC. This sequence encodes CSVDSIPNEQYF.

The rearrangement links TRBV7-8 to TRBJ1-5; no clear D. V lost 5 bases and J 3 bases, leaving 23 bases between the germline ends. CDR1 and CDR2 (germline): SGHVS, FQNEAQ. The CDR3 is 18 amino acids. The CDR3 here is CASSHGPRLGRANQPQHF. The DNA of the CDR3 is TGTGCCAGCAGCCACGGCCCTAGGTTGGGTCGGGCCAATCAGCCCCAGCATTTT.

In this sample, this clonotype turned up many times. This rearrangement joins TRBV20-1 to TRBJ2-5; D call uncertain. The CDR3 runs to 11 residues. CDR1 is DFQATT and CDR2 is SNEGSKA in the germline V gene (reference sequence). Between the trimmed V and J ends, which lost 0 bases and 5 bases, there was a span of 4 bases. The CDR3: CSAREEETQYF. CDR3 nucleotide sequence: TGCAGTGCTAGAGAAGAGGAGACCCAGTACTTC.

This clonotype turned up a few times. The chain joins TRBV6-1 to TRBJ2-7, with 10 bases lining up with TRBD1. This CDR3 has 16 amino acids. The V segment lost 0 bases and the J segment 6 bases; nucleotides outside the gene matches: 8. Germline lookup yields CDR1 MNHNS and CDR2 SASEGT. CDR3 sequence reads: CASSEATEGQGIEQYF. The CDR3 coding sequence is TGTGCCAGCAGTGAAGCTACGGAGGGACAGGGGATCGAGCAGTACTTC.

This clonotype has ten or more counts. The rearrangement uses TRBV6-6 and TRBJ2-7; 9 bases fit TRBD1. This CDR3 contains 14 residues. The germline gives CDR1 MNHNY, CDR2 SVGAGI (reference sequence). V lost 5 bases and J lost 3; bases outside the gene matches: 5. The DNA for the CDR3 is TGTGCCAGCAGTCTACAGGGGGCTGACTACGAGCAGTACTTC. This sequence encodes CASSLQGADYEQYF.

This sequence joins TRBV28 and TRBJ2-1; the D gene could be TRBD1 or TRBD2 (5 bases each). V was clipped by 6 bases and J by 3 bases, with 21 bases between them. Germline V gene sequence: CDR1 MDHEN, CDR2 SYDVKM. The CDR3 runs to 17 residues. This CDR3 reads CASRSPRSGTDYNEQFF. Here the CDR3 DNA reads TGTGCCAGCAGGTCACCCCGGTCCGGGACCGACTACAATGAGCAGTTCTTC.

This clonotype was picked up a small number of times. V usage is TRBV20-1 and J usage is TRBJ1-1; TRBD1 is a possible D gene (6 bases). Germline-derived CDR1 and CDR2 are DFQATT and SNEGSKA (reference sequence). The V end lost 2 bases, the J end lost 4 bases, and 11 bases lay between the germline ends. This CDR3 comprises 13 residues. The CDR3 DNA reads TGCAGTGCTAGACAGGGGCGGGTCACTGAAGCTTTCTTT. It is translated as CSARQGRVTEAFF.

V and J are TRBV4-1 and TRBJ2-1, with TRBD2 identical over 11 bases. This CDR3 spans 17 amino acids. V trimming: 0 bases; J trimming: 7 bases; junction bases outside the gene matches: 8. CDR1 and CDR2 from the germline V gene are MGHRA and YSYEKL. The CDR3 loop is CASSQDYTSGGRNEQFF. Here the CDR3 DNA reads TGCGCCAGCAGCCAAGATTATACTAGCGGGGGCCGAAATGAGCAGTTCTTC.

V usage is TRBV2 and J usage is TRBJ2-4; TRBD1 is a possible D gene (5 bases). The CDR3 consists of 17 residues. Trimming cost V 3 bases and J 0 bases, with 15 bases left between them. Germline lookup yields CDR1 SNHLY and CDR2 FYNNEI. The DNA for the CDR3 is TGTGCCAGCAGTGAGATGGGTAGGGGTTTAGCCAAAAACATTCAGTACTTC. As protein: CASSEMGRGLAKNIQYF.

V is TRBV3-1 and J is TRBJ1-1; 7 nucleotides match TRBD1. The V gene end was trimmed by 2 bases and the J gene end by 7 bases; junction bases not matched to a gene: 4. This CDR3 is built from 13 residues. CDR1 and CDR2 (germline): LGHDT, YNNKEL (reference sequence). CDR3 residues: CASSQQTGIEAFF. CDR3 bases: TGTGCCAGCAGCCAACAGACAGGGATTGAAGCTTTCTTT.

CDR3 coding DNA: TGTGCCAGCAATGGAGACAGGTTTAACACTGAAGCTTTCTTT. Its translation: CASNGDRFNTEAFF. The rearrangement joins TRBV28 to TRBJ1-1; D is perhaps TRBD1 (6 bases). This CDR3 has 14 residues. The V gene lost 7 bases and the J gene lost 2 bases, with 14 bases spanning the gap. Germline CDR1 reads MDHEN; CDR2 reads SYDVKM.

This clonotype was seen only once. This sequence joins TRBV13 and TRBJ2-5; 11 nucleotides line up with TRBD2. V was pared by 5 bases and J by 11 bases, with 10 bases of the junction left unmatched. CDR1 is PRHDT and CDR2 is FYEKMQ in the germline V gene (reference sequence). The CDR3 contains 14 residues. This CDR3 is CASSAGTSGNTQYF. The CDR3 DNA is TGTGCCAGCAGCGCCGGGACTAGCGGAAATACGCAGTACTTC.

This clonotype was observed a few times. The V gene is TRBV18, the J gene TRBJ2-7; 8 bases are shared with TRBD2. Germline trimming cut 0 bases from V and 2 bases from J; bases unmatched to any gene: 3. Germline CDR1 KGHSH, CDR2 LQKENI. The CDR3 extends over 15 amino acids. The chain's CDR3 is CASSPPGLEAYEQYF. CDR3 nucleotides: TGTGCCAGCTCACCACCGGGACTAGAGGCCTACGAGCAGTACTTC.

The chain carries TRBV20-1 and TRBJ2-7, with TRBD2 matching 11 bases. CDR3 length equals 14 residues. Per the germline V gene, CDR1 is DFQATT and CDR2 is SNEGSKA (reference sequence). V dropped 5 bases and J dropped 2; count of bases not matched to a gene: 5. CDR3 DNA sequence: TGCAGTGCTGGGACTAGCGGTGGACCCTACGAGCAGTACTTC. Protein product: CSAGTSGGPYEQYF.

V usage is TRBV20-1 and J usage is TRBJ1-2; D is perhaps TRBD1 (6 bases). The CDR3 contains 12 residues. From germline, CDR1 is DFQATT and CDR2 SNEGSKA (reference sequence). Trimming took 6 bases from V and 5 from J, leaving 13 bases between them. The CDR3 bases are TGCAGTGCCACATCTACAGGGTATGGCTACACCTTC. Its translation is CSATSTGYGYTF.

This clonotype was seen a few times. The rearrangement links TRBV6-6 to TRBJ2-2; no reliable D call. V lost 11 bases, J lost 1 base, and 11 bases lay in between. The CDR3 extends over 13 amino acids. CDR1 is MNHNY, CDR2 SVGAGI, per germline (reference sequence). The CDR3 bases are TGTGCCGGAACTGACAAGAACACCGGGGAGCTGTTTTTT. Its translation: CAGTDKNTGELFF.

The rearrangement uses TRBV15 and TRBJ2-3; D gene unclear. The CDR3 totals 15 residues. The germline V and J ends were trimmed by 0 bases and 6 bases, with 13 bases remaining between them. Germline V gene sequence: CDR1 LNHNV, CDR2 YYDKDF (reference sequence). The CDR3 sequence: CATSRDYGLGDTQYF. The CDR3 DNA sequence: TGTGCCACCAGCAGAGATTACGGGTTGGGGGATACGCAGTATTTT.

The rearrangement uses TRBV4-1 and TRBJ2-1; 7 nucleotides align to TRBD1. The trim removed 4 bases at V and 4 bases at J, leaving 19 bases unmatched. CDR1 is MGHRA and CDR2 is YSYEKL in the germline V gene. This CDR3 region has 19 residues. CDR3 nucleotides: TGCGCCAGCAGCCGGAGGAATCCAGCCTCCGGGACAGATTACAATGAGCAGTTCTTC. Translating it yields CASSRRNPASGTDYNEQFF.

In this sample, this clonotype turned up a few times. CDR3 region: CASSLGALGQPQHF. CDR3 in DNA: TGTGCCAGCTCCCTAGGGGCGCTGGGTCAGCCCCAGCATTTT. The rearrangement links TRBV2 to TRBJ1-5; D perhaps matches TRBD1 (5 bases). The CDR3 length is 14 residues. The V end was cut by 8 bases, the J end by 6 bases, with 17 bases between. CDR1 SNHLY and CDR2 FYNNEI come from the germline V gene. Full variable domain (rest looked up from reference TRBV2 and TRBJ1-5): EPEVTQTPSHQVTQMGQEVILRCVPISNHLYFYWYRQILGQKVEFLVSFYNNEISEKSEIFDDQFSVERPDGSNFTLKIRSTKLEDSAMYFCASSLGALGQPQHFGDGTRLSIL.

This clonotype was seen a few times. The V call is TRBV14, the J call TRBJ2-1; D not certain. The CDR3 spans 14 residues. The germline V gene has CDR1 SGHDN and CDR2 FVKESK. V lost 0 bases and J lost 8, with 11 bases in between. The CDR3, as DNA: TGTGCCAGCAGCCAAGATAATAGGCCACATGAGCAGTTCTTC. Protein product: CASSQDNRPHEQFF.

The chain uses TRBV7-9 and TRBJ2-1; D is unresolved. The V gene lost 3 bases and the J gene lost 2 bases, with 11 bases spanning the gap. Germline V gene sequence: CDR1 SEHNR, CDR2 FQNEAQ (reference sequence). The CDR3 is made up of 15 amino acids. CDR3 loop: CASSFEDIAYNEQFF. The CDR3, as DNA: TGTGCCAGCAGCTTCGAGGATATAGCCTACAATGAGCAGTTCTTC.

In its sample, this clonotype was seen a few times. The chain couples TRBV9 to TRBJ1-5; 7 positions match TRBD1. Germline V CDR1 and CDR2: SGDLS, YYNGEE. This CDR3 comprises 16 residues. The ends lost 0 bases at V and 6 bases at J; junction bases unmatched: 9. CDR3 DNA: TGTGCCAGCAGCGTAGCAGACCGACAGGGTGGTCAGCCCCAGCATTTT. It is translated as CASSVADRQGGQPQHF.

The gene calls are TRBV20-1 and TRBJ2-1, with D perhaps matching TRBD1 or TRBD2 (5 bases each). Germline assignment: CDR1 DFQATT and CDR2 SNEGSKA (reference sequence). The length of the CDR3 is 13 residues. With 3 bases removed from V and 12 bases from J, the gap between germline ends came to 18 bases. CDR3 sequence (DNA): TGCAGTGCTAGTGAGGGGAGTATCGATGGGCAGTTCTTC. Translated: CSASEGSIDGQFF.

DNA for the CDR3: TGCGCCAGCAGTTCTAACGGGGGCGCAGATGGCTACACCTTC. Its protein product is CASSSNGGADGYTF. The rearrangement links TRBV5-1 to TRBJ1-2; weak D call: TRBD1 (6 bases). CDR3 length: 14 amino acids. V was clipped by 5 bases and J by 6 bases, with 17 bases between them. Germline CDR1 reads SGHRS; CDR2 reads YFSETQ. The full variable domain, its missing parts supplied by reference TRBV5-1 and TRBJ1-2, is KAGVTQTPRYLIKTRGQQVTLSCSPISGHRSVSWYQQTPGQGLQFLFEYFSETQRNKGNFPGRFSGRQFSNSRSEMNVSTLELGDSALYLCASSSNGGADGYTFGSGTRLTVV.

This clonotype was seen a few times. The chain has TRBV10-3 and TRBJ2-1; 7 nucleotides align to TRBD2. After removal of 3 bases from V and 3 bases from J, the junction contained 5 bases not matched to a gene. This CDR3 has 15 residues. CDR1 and CDR2 from the germline V gene are ENHRY and SYGVKD. CDR3 nucleotide sequence: TGTGCCATCAGTGATCCCCCTAGCGGCTACAATGAGCAGTTCTTC. Residues: CAISDPPSGYNEQFF.

V is TRBV20-1 and J is TRBJ1-1; D not certain. CDR1 is DFQATT, CDR2 SNEGSKA, per germline (reference sequence). V lost 3 bases, J lost 3 bases, and 14 bases lay in between. The CDR3 totals 14 residues. For the CDR3, the DNA is TGCAGTGCTAGTGATCTAGGGAAGGACACTGAAGCTTTCTTT. Translation: CSASDLGKDTEAFF.